This T cell receptor beta chain appears in the sequencing data of a study of T cell responses to AZD1222 COVID-19 vaccine (dated by TCRdb to the early 2020s). Notes on the research overall: AZD1222 recipients with second doses at about 4 weeks or about 12 weeks were pooled, because spike-specific TCR depth and breadth did not differ between schedules. A total of approximately 250 trial participants underwent TCR sequencing, of whom some 200 had received two doses of AZD1222 and around 25 had received two doses of the MenACWY control vaccine. Trial participants were enrolled into age subgroups of 18-55, 56-69 and 70-plus years, which contained approximately 150, 30 and 60 TCR-sequenced participants, respectively.

This sample's time point label indicates: baseline before first vaccination. Samples from vaccinated people were obtained from the UK trials COV001 and COV002, which included a single-blind randomized controlled phase 2/3 trial of AZD1222 (ChAdOx1 nCoV-19) in healthy adults. For TCRbeta chain sequencing, PBMC samples from trial participants were taken at day 0 and at day 28 after the second dose. Points on this clone: Its specific antigen is unknown. Per-nucleotide qualities are absent, and no much larger clonotype sits a single base away. Within the sample, other DNA sequences also encode this same CDR3.

The CDR3 regions of human TCRbeta chains were analyzed by immunosequencing. The published analysis was carried out like this. Repertoire TCRs were checked for matches against a reference library of SARS-CoV-2-specific TCRs that had been generated using the MIRA antigen-specificity platform. Breadth was defined as the fraction of unique TCRs that were SARS-CoV-2-associated, and depth was defined as the fraction of total T cells that were SARS-CoV-2-associated. Using the MIRA data, each spike-specific TCR was assigned both to the spike region to which the TCR was reactive and to a CD4 or CD8 class. Log10-transformed breadth and depth values were compared by one-way ANOVA with Sidak's multiple comparisons tests. The clones in this table, taken by TCRdb from immuneACCESS, are in-frame only. Not every clone is retained; where verified, under half of the shortfall comes from an unresolved V gene, and the cause of the rest is unknown. V, J and clone size reflect that table, while D and trimming were determined from the DNA. The sample table records approximately 150,000 clones; about 92% of these occur just once. The ten largest account for approximately 5% of the sample.

The germline V gene (reference sequence) yields LGHDT for CDR1 and YNNKEL for CDR2. V is cut by 3 bases and J by 5 bases, and the space between the germline ends is 10 bases. Spanning cysteine to phenylalanine, the CDR3 consists of 13 amino acids. Just CDR3 DNA is preserved here, 39 bases in frame from base 1. General findings and caveats noted by the study authors: Conclusions about previously exposed vaccinees are limited because only five to seven AZD1222 recipients were SARS-CoV-2 seropositive at baseline. The 56-69-year group was small, and its depth increase did not reach significance, likely because of low power. CD4 TCRs associated with the vaccine covered the entire spike protein, and the dominant responses were in regions 160-218 and 743-854. Nearly half of unique spike-specific TCRs reportedly recognized epitopes outside regions mutated in the B.1.351 and B.1.1.7 variants. No day 14 peak-response samples were available, so repertoires were characterized only after the peak T cell response. A significant rise in spike-specific TCR breadth and depth was observed after two AZD1222 doses relative to day 0 and relative to MenACWY recipients. Most participants were white British and females outnumbered males, and the authors suggested that clonal diversity may have been underestimated.

This TCR came from an adult in good health. The rearrangement combines TRBV3-1 (or the pseudogene TRBV3-2) with TRBJ1-1; the D gene remains uncertain. The specimen comprised peripheral blood, sampled on day 0 of AZD1222 vaccination. This receptor has the CDR3 CASSQGRGTEAFF. The bases are TGTGCCAGCAGCCAGGGCCGGGGAACTGAAGCTTTCTTT.